The 7 T cell receptor beta chains below come from one sample, sequenced in a study of control samples from healthy donors and cancer patients. Profiling relied on immunoSEQ multiplex PCR, and the TCRdb table lists in-frame clones only, not all of them. The sample has over 150,000 clones, roughly 94% seen once. The sample comprised blood. Every receptor here comes from a man aged 35-49 years in good health.

The rearrangement uses TRBV5-4 and TRBJ1-1; D may be TRBD1 (6 bases). V lost 2 bases, J lost 1 base, and 12 bases lay in between. The CDR3 loop spans 15 amino acids. Germline V gene data show CDR1 as SGHNT and CDR2 as YYREEE (reference sequence). CDR3 in DNA: TGTGCCAGCAGCTTTTCTCCGACAGGGAACACTGAAGCTTTCTTT. This codes for CASSFSPTGNTEAFF. The full variable domain, rest sourced from reference TRBV5-4 and TRBJ1-1, is ETGVTQSPTHLIKTRGQQVTLRCSSQSGHNTVSWYQQALGQGPQFIFQYYREEENGRGNFPPRFSGLQFPNYSSELNVNALELDDSALYLCASSFSPTGNTEAFFGQGTRLTVV.

This clone came up once. The chain is built from TRBV9 and TRBJ2-2; TRBD1 agrees at 7 bases. The CDR3 contains 15 residues. Germline V gene data show CDR1 as SGDLS and CDR2 as YYNGEE. The J segment lost 7 bases and the V segment lost 4 bases, leaving 10 bases of the junction unmatched. The CDR3: CASSPGTAVGGELFF. As DNA, the CDR3 is TGTGCCAGCAGCCCCGGGACAGCCGTCGGCGGGGAGCTGTTTTTT.

This sequence joins TRBV6-1 and TRBJ1-5; the D gene is possibly TRBD1 (5 bases). Germline-derived CDR1 and CDR2 are MNHNS and SASEGT. This CDR3 contains 18 residues. V was clipped by 2 bases and J by 4 bases, with 21 bases between them. Here the CDR3 reads CASSEYPVLTENNQPQHF. The CDR3 DNA sequence: TGTGCCAGCAGTGAATACCCGGTGCTGACAGAAAATAATCAGCCCCAGCATTTT.

The CDR3 sequence is CASSRSGLREKLFF. The CDR3, as DNA: TGTGCCAGCAGCCGTTCAGGACTAAGAGAAAAACTGTTTTTT. The chain links TRBV11-2 to TRBJ1-4; D unresolved. Trimming left V 5 bases short and J 8 bases short, with 15 bases between. Germline CDR1 is SGHAT and CDR2 is FQNNGV. The CDR3 consists of 14 residues.

The J gene is TRBJ2-1, the V gene TRBV7-2, with 7 bases lining up with TRBD1. CDR1 is SGHTA, CDR2 FQGNSA, per germline. The CDR3 sequence is 15 residues long. The junction had 4 bases not matched to a gene; V was cut back by 4 bases and J by 1 base. The chain's CDR3 is CASSSDRASYNEQFF. As DNA, the CDR3 is TGTGCCAGCAGCTCTGACAGGGCTTCCTACAATGAGCAGTTCTTC.

The gene calls are TRBV10-2 and TRBJ2-7, with D perhaps TRBD1 or TRBD2 (5 bases each). CDR1 is WSHSY and CDR2 is SAAADI in the germline V gene. The CDR3 sequence is 12 residues long. V lost 8 bases, J lost 1 base, and 9 bases lay in between. CDR3 region: CASGTASYEQYF. CDR3 DNA: TGCGCCAGCGGGACGGCATCCTACGAGCAGTACTTC.

The rearrangement joins TRBV7-9 to TRBJ2-7; D is possibly TRBD1 or TRBD2 (5 bases each). This CDR3 region has 15 residues. Germline V gives CDR1 SEHNR, CDR2 FQNEAQ (reference sequence). V dropped 3 bases and J dropped 2 bases, with 14 bases sitting between them. In nucleotides, the CDR3 is TGTGCCAGCAGCTTGGAATCGGTGGGGGCCTACGAGCAGTACTTC. Translating gives CASSLESVGAYEQYF.